The clone carrying this TCR beta chain has just a few counts. One junction end does not reproduce the germline sequence, and a read error may be involved. This sample was included in a study of T-cell reconstitution after alpha-beta-depleted transplantation in children. Germline-derived CDR1 and CDR2 are SGDLS and YYNGEE. The CDR3 is 18 amino acids. It was with unique molecular identifiers that the TCRbeta library was prepared. TCRdb re-called the PCR reads through MiXCR, storing one row per CDR3 protein. The table lists some 300,000 distinct CDR3 sequences, 10% of them singletons, with less than 8% in the top ten.

The chain joins TRBV9 to TRBJ2-3; 16 bases line up with TRBD2. The TCR sequence derives from a boy under two years old with acute myeloid leukemia, due to receive a stem cell transplant. Here the sequenced sample was PBMCs, taken before TCRalphabeta/CD19-depleted stem cell transplant. The CDR3 sequence is CASTVAGTSGGATDTQYF. CDR3 coding DNA: TGTGCCAGCACCGTAGCGGGGACTAGCGGGGGGGCCACAGATACGCAGTATTTT.